The 9 T cell receptor beta chains reported below all come from one sample, sequenced in a study of blood T cell repertoires in COVID-19. Here immunoSEQ multiplex PCR was the method, and the copy in TCRdb shows in-frame clones only, minus some. The sample carries approximately 150,000 clones, 70% to 90% recorded once. What was sequenced was peripheral blood. These receptors all come from a man between 40 and 49 years old with acute or convalescent COVID-19.

The V call is TRBV10-3, the J call TRBJ1-4; TRBD1 might be the D (5 bases). Trimming pared 5 bases from V and 6 bases from J, leaving 16 bases between. Germline lookup yields CDR1 ENHRY and CDR2 SYGVKD. This CDR3 has 15 residues. CDR3 in amino acids: CAISKGEVVDEKLFF. CDR3 coding DNA: TGTGCCATCAGTAAAGGGGAGGTGGTGGATGAAAAACTGTTTTTT.

The gene calls are TRBV5-5 and TRBJ1-1, with 7 bases that match TRBD1. Germline-derived CDR1 and CDR2 are SGHKS and YYEKEE (reference sequence). V gave up 0 bases and J gave up 4 bases; unmatched junction bases: 12. CDR3 length: 17 amino acids. The CDR3 spells CASSLATAGGVFTEAFF. DNA of the CDR3: TGTGCCAGCAGCTTGGCCACGGCAGGGGGTGTGTTCACTGAAGCTTTCTTT.

This clone was found many times. The rearrangement uses TRBV11-1 and TRBJ1-6; 7 nucleotides align to TRBD1. CDR3 length: 15 amino acids. Germline lookup yields CDR1 SGHAT and CDR2 FQDESV (reference sequence). Trimming took 5 bases from V and 7 from J; bases not matched to a gene: 8. The CDR3 reads CASSKDRVENSPLHF. The CDR3 DNA sequence: TGTGCCAGCAGCAAAGACAGGGTCGAAAATTCACCCCTCCACTTT.

This clone came up a few times. The chain links TRBV6-5 to TRBJ1-1; 9 nucleotides match TRBD1. The CDR3 covers 13 residues. With 7 bases clipped from V and 10 bases from J, the junction kept 10 bases outside the gene matches. Germline-derived CDR1 and CDR2 are MNHEY and SVGAGI. The CDR3, as DNA: TGTGCCAGCAACACCTGGGACAGGGAAGGAGCTTTCTTT. It translates to CASNTWDREGAFF.

This chain joins TRBV28 and TRBJ1-6, with D possibly being TRBD1 (5 bases). This CDR3 has 14 amino acids. Trimming removed 3 bases at V and 6 bases at J, with 9 bases between. The germline CDR1 and CDR2 sequences are MDHEN and SYDVKM. The CDR3 region is CASSLRQLNSPLHF. In DNA form, the CDR3 reads TGTGCCAGCAGTTTGAGACAGCTTAATTCACCCCTCCACTTT.

This clone was picked up one time. The chain has TRBV30 and TRBJ1-2; 11 bases align to TRBD1. The trim removed 5 bases at V and 2 bases at J, leaving 7 bases unmatched. CDR1 GTSNPN and CDR2 SVGIG come from the germline V gene (reference sequence). The CDR3 contains 15 residues. The CDR3 here is CAWQDRGLLNYGYTF. The CDR3 DNA reads as TGTGCCTGGCAGGACAGGGGGCTGTTGAACTATGGCTACACCTTC.

The CDR3 DNA is TGTGCCAGCAGCTTCCTGACACACGAAGAGACCCAGTACTTC. This codes for CASSFLTHEETQYF. The chain links TRBV5-4 to TRBJ2-5; no clear D. In germline, CDR1 is SGHNT, CDR2 YYREEE (reference sequence). The CDR3 length is 14 residues. V shed 2 bases and J shed 3 bases, with 11 bases lying between them.

This clone was picked up a small number of times. The chain combines TRBV18 with TRBJ1-1; TRBD1 matches at 8 bases. V dropped 6 bases and J dropped 6; count of bases not matched to a gene: 6. Germline assignment: CDR1 KGHSH and CDR2 LQKENI. This CDR3 region has 13 residues. For the CDR3, the DNA is TGTGCCAGCTCGACAGGGGCCGTAGCTGAAGCTTTCTTT. Its protein product is CASSTGAVAEAFF. Combining the CDR3 with reference TRBV18 and TRBJ1-1 gives the whole variable domain NAGVMQNPRHLVRRRGQEARLRCSPMKGHSHVYWYRQLPEEGLKFMVYLQKENIIDESGMPKERFSAEFPKEGPSILRIQQVVRGDSAAYFCASSTGAVAEAFFGQGTRLTVV.

This chain connects TRBV5-1 to TRBJ1-1; 7 nucleotides line up with TRBD1. Germline V gives CDR1 SGHRS, CDR2 YFSETQ. The CDR3 has 15 residues. V trimming: 1 base; J trimming: 3 bases; junction bases outside the gene matches: 6. CDR3 sequence reads: CASSLQSRGDTEAFF. The CDR3, as DNA: TGCGCCAGCAGCTTGCAATCCAGGGGGGACACTGAAGCTTTCTTT.